This T cell receptor (beta chain) appears in the sequencing data of a study of molecular identifiers for immune sequencing clone quantification. V lost 0 bases and J 2 bases, leaving 7 bases between the germline ends. Germline V lookup: CDR1 LGHNA, CDR2 YNFKEQ. The CDR3 sequence is 14 residues long. Many counts were recorded for this clonotype. Using its own MiXCR run on the PCR reads, TCRdb lists one record per CDR3 protein. Of about 40,000 distinct CDR3 sequences in the sample, 24% were seen once. Source material for naive CD8 libraries was about 19,000 to 1,000,000 sorted cells, with 10%, 30% or 50% RNA.

The sequence derives from a human donor in good health. Some libraries in this study had Jurkat cell RNA spiked in. The chain joins TRBV4-2 to TRBJ2-5; perhaps TRBD2 as D (6 bases). Sequenced input: naive CD8+ T cells from blood, with Jurkat cell RNA spiked in. Subset reported: FACS-sorted CD8+CD4-CCR7+CD45RA+ naive T cells. The CDR3 DNA reads as TGTGCCAGCAGCCAAGAGCGGGAACAAGAGACCCAGTACTTC. Amino acid sequence: CASSQEREQETQYF.